Sequencing of this T cell receptor (beta chain) was carried out in a study of early T cells in non-severe SARS-CoV-2 infection. This clonotype was counted only a few times. Germline V gene data show CDR1 as MNHEY and CDR2 as SVGEGT. CDR3 size: 14 residues. V lost 2 bases, J lost 6 bases, and 11 bases lay in between. TCRdb used MiXCR to reprocess the 5' RACE reads, holding one entry per CDR3 protein. Of about 46,000 distinct CDR3 sequences detected, more than 4.5% appear once; the ten largest clones hold approximately 5.4%. The chain couples TRBV6-2 or TRBV6-3 to TRBJ2-1, with D possibly matching TRBD1 (5 bases). The sequence was collected from an adult who was a healthcare worker with PCR-confirmed SARS-CoV-2 infection or an uninfected control (not recorded which). The source material was whole blood, sampled at baseline. Here the CDR3 DNA reads TGTGCCAGCAGTTACGACAGATTATCCAATGAGCAGTTCTTC. It is translated as CASSYDRLSNEQFF.